The 5 T cell receptor beta chains below all came from one sample that was sequenced in a study of T cells in Graves' hyperthyroidism and ophthalmopathy. Using RNA transcripts as the source, TCR beta CDR3 regions were amplified. The HTBI set primed first-round TCR CDR3 RT-PCR. A single record per CDR3 protein comes from TCRdb applying MiXCR to the multiplex PCR reads. Of about 840,000 distinct CDR3 sequences listed, 38% are singletons. The specimen sequenced was blood. These receptors came from a man aged 18 to 35 with Graves' hyperthyroidism.

The chain combines TRBV29-1 with TRBJ2-7, with 7 bases fitting TRBD1. The V and J ends lost 4 bases and 1 base, in that order; junction bases with no gene match: 7. The CDR3 consists of 14 residues. Germline-derived CDR1 and CDR2 are SQVTM and ANQGSEA. The CDR3 here is CSVGNRGNSYEQYF. In DNA form, the CDR3 reads TGCAGCGTTGGAAACAGGGGCAATTCCTACGAGCAGTACTTC.

V and J are TRBV7-2 and TRBJ1-6; 7 bases map to TRBD1. The CDR3 runs to 15 residues. Losses at the gene ends were 8 bases for V and 6 bases for J; bases not matched to a gene: 10. From germline, CDR1 is SGHTA and CDR2 FQGNSA. The CDR3 sequence: CASRPWGQSNSPLHF. DNA for the CDR3: TGTGCCAGCCGCCCTTGGGGACAGAGTAATTCACCCCTCCACTTT. Full variable domain (remainder filled in from reference TRBV7-2 and TRBJ1-6): GAGVSQSPSNKVTEKGKDVELRCDPISGHTALYWYRQSLGQGLEFLIYFQGNSAPDKSGLPSDRFSAERTGGSVSTLTIQRTQQEDSAVYLCASRPWGQSNSPLHFGNGTRLTVT.

CDR3 nucleotide sequence: TGCAGTGCTAGATCGATGGGACTAGCGGGAGTCAGGGGGGAGACCCAGTACTTC. Encoded protein: CSARSMGLAGVRGETQYF. The rearrangement uses TRBV20-1 and TRBJ2-5; TRBD2 matches at 14 bases. The germline CDR1 and CDR2 sequences are DFQATT and SNEGSKA (reference sequence). The CDR3 sequence is 18 residues long. After removal of 2 bases from V and 5 bases from J, the junction contained 13 bases not matched to a gene.

In its sample, this clonotype was seen a few times. The chain employs TRBV12-3 or TRBV12-4 and TRBJ1-1; the D is unclear. With 7 bases removed from V and 4 bases from J, the gap between germline ends came to 10 bases. The CDR3 extends over 12 amino acids. The CDR3 sequence is CASILGGTEAFF. CDR3 DNA: TGTGCCAGCATCCTAGGTGGCACTGAAGCTTTCTTT.

Only a few counts were recorded for this clonotype. This chain links TRBV5-5 with TRBJ1-5; 9 bases fit TRBD1. Germline CDR1 SGHKS, CDR2 YYEKEE (reference sequence). The ends lost 4 bases at V and 6 bases at J; junction bases unmatched: 8. CDR3 length: 15 amino acids. CDR3 loop: CASSPGQGSGQPQHF. DNA of the CDR3: TGTGCCAGCAGCCCGGGACAGGGATCGGGTCAGCCCCAGCATTTT.